Below, 10 T cell receptor beta chains from the same sample are listed, as sequenced in a study of blood T cell repertoires in COVID-19. Some clones are missing from TCRdb's copy, which holds only in-frame ones; the method was immunoSEQ multiplex PCR. This sample has 300,000 to 450,000 clones, with about 85% found just once. Specimen: peripheral blood. Source of these receptors: a woman younger than 35 with acute or convalescent COVID-19.

The chain employs TRBV27 and TRBJ1-5; tentatively, D is TRBD1 (6 bases). Germline CDR1 reads MNHEY; CDR2 reads SMNVEV (reference sequence). Trimming cost V 5 bases and J 0 bases, with 11 bases left between them. The CDR3 extends over 15 amino acids. DNA for the CDR3: TGTGCCAGCAGTCCTCGACAGGATAGCAATCAGCCCCAGCATTTT. Its translation: CASSPRQDSNQPQHF.

The chain recombines TRBV6-5 with TRBJ1-6; TRBD1 matches at 7 bases. Per germline, CDR1 MNHEY and CDR2 SVGAGI. With V trimmed by 5 bases and J by 7 bases, 5 bases remained unmatched. The CDR3 has 14 residues. CDR3 sequence: CASSRTGRNSPLHF. Here the CDR3 DNA reads TGTGCCAGCAGTCGGACAGGCCGAAATTCACCCCTCCACTTT.

This clone was seen a few times. As DNA, the CDR3 is TGTGCCACCAGTGATTACAGCTTACAAGAGACCCAGTACTTC. Its protein is CATSDYSLQETQYF. J is TRBJ2-5 and V is TRBV24-1; D not resolved. Per germline, CDR1 KGHDR and CDR2 SFDVKD. Trimming took 2 bases from V and 2 from J, leaving 8 bases between them. This CDR3 comprises 14 residues.

The CDR3: CASNRQGQSNQPQHF. Written as DNA, the CDR3 is TGTGCCAGTAATCGGCAGGGTCAAAGCAATCAGCCCCAGCATTTT. The rearrangement links TRBV19 to TRBJ1-5, with D perhaps matching TRBD1 (5 bases). Trimming removed 7 bases from V and 1 base from J, with 14 bases in between. Germline lookup yields CDR1 LNHDA and CDR2 SQIVND (reference sequence). CDR3 length: 15 residues. Complete variable domain (other parts from reference TRBV19 and TRBJ1-5): DGGITQSPKYLFRKEGQNVTLSCEQNLNHDAMYWYRQDPGQGLRLIYYSQIVNDFQKGDIAEGYSVSREKKESFPLTVTSAQKNPTAFYLCASNRQGQSNQPQHFGDGTRLSIL.

In DNA form, the CDR3 reads TGCGCCAGCAGCTTGGTAGGGGACAGGGGGAATTATTCACCCCTCCACTTT. Amino acid sequence: CASSLVGDRGNYSPLHF. The V call is TRBV5-1, the J call TRBJ1-6, with 11 bases identical to TRBD1. Germline V lookup: CDR1 SGHRS, CDR2 YFSETQ. The CDR3 has 17 residues. Germline trimming cut 0 bases from V and 8 bases from J; bases unmatched to any gene: 7.

The chain couples TRBV4-1 to TRBJ1-2, with D maybe TRBD1 (5 bases). The CDR3 is 17 amino acids. Germline V lookup: CDR1 MGHRA, CDR2 YSYEKL. Trimming removed 0 bases at V and 0 bases at J, with 14 bases between. CDR3 region: CASSQDVTLTANYGYTF. The CDR3 DNA reads TGCGCCAGCAGCCAAGATGTCACCCTGACAGCTAACTATGGCTACACCTTC.

V and J are TRBV5-1 and TRBJ1-1; the match to TRBD1 covers 7 bases. CDR3 size: 14 residues. With 4 bases clipped from V and 1 base from J, the junction kept 4 bases outside the gene matches. Germline V lookup: CDR1 SGHRS, CDR2 YFSETQ. The CDR3 coding sequence is TGCGCCAGCAGCCGCGGGACAGCGAACACTGAAGCTTTCTTT. It yields the protein CASSRGTANTEAFF.

The chain employs TRBV9 and TRBJ1-1, with unresolved D. Between the trimmed V and J ends, which lost 3 bases and 1 base, there was a span of 10 bases. Germline V gene lookup returns CDR1 SGDLS and CDR2 YYNGEE. The length of the CDR3 is 14 residues. CDR3 coding DNA: TGTGCCAGCAGCGGCGATCTCGGGAACACTGAAGCTTTCTTT. It codes for CASSGDLGNTEAFF.

This clone was recorded a few times. The chain links TRBV27 to TRBJ2-7; D is perhaps TRBD1 (6 bases). V shed 8 bases and J shed 4 bases, with 15 bases lying between them. Germline CDR1 reads MNHEY; CDR2 reads SMNVEV (reference sequence). The CDR3 has 13 amino acids. The CDR3 DNA is TGTGCCAGCTCCCGGGACACCTATTACGAGCAGTACTTC. Translating gives CASSRDTYYEQYF.

This clone has at least ten counts. V and J are TRBV7-6 and TRBJ2-3, with 11 bases aligning to TRBD2. Germline CDR1 reads SGHVS; CDR2 reads FNYEAQ. CDR3 length: 16 residues. V gave up 0 bases and J gave up 1 base; unmatched junction bases: 0. Here the CDR3 reads CASSLATSGGTDTQYF. CDR3 DNA sequence: TGTGCCAGCAGCTTAGCGACTAGCGGGGGCACAGATACGCAGTATTTT. The variable domain in full, with the rest retrieved from reference TRBV7-6 and TRBJ2-3, is GAGVSQSPRYKVTKRGQDVALRCDPISGHVSLYWYRQALGQGPEFLTYFNYEAQQDKSGLPNDRFSAERPEGSISTLTIQRTEQRDSAMYRCASSLATSGGTDTQYFGPGTRLTVL.